The rows below give T cell receptor beta chains drawn from one sample of a study of identical twins. TCRdb re-called the 5' RACE reads through MiXCR, storing one row per CDR3 protein. The sample yields fewer than 900,000 distinct CDR3 sequences, about 18% seen once. The sample was also linked to a second study, of T cells expressing NK-cell markers.

Sequenced: PBMCs. These receptors originate from a woman aged 18-29 years in good health. The CDR3 runs from the conserved cysteine through the conserved F or W. Each record gives: clone size, V gene, J gene, D gene, CDR3 DNA, CDR3 protein. The D gene is left open where the match is weak. Clone size is not always given. Where it is, it says once, few, many or a class for expanded clones.

>few|TRBV12-3/TRBV12-4|TRBJ2-1|-
TGTGCCAGCAGTCCCGATCGGGACGGGGACCACTACAATGAGCAGTTCTTC
CASSPDRDGDHYNEQFF
>-|TRBV4-3|TRBJ2-1|-
TGCGCCAGCAGCCAAGAGGAGGGAGTCTACAATGAGCAGTTCTTC
CASSQEEGVYNEQFF
>-|TRBV18|TRBJ2-5|TRBD2
TGTGCCAGCTCACCTAAGGGAGGGGCCCAGGAGACCCAGTACTTC
CASSPKGGAQETQYF
>many|TRBV6-5|TRBJ2-2|TRBD2
TGTGCCAGCAGTTACGGACTAGCGGTAAACACCGGGGAGCTGTTTTTT
CASSYGLAVNTGELFF
>-|TRBV12-3/TRBV12-4|TRBJ2-2|-
TGTGCCAGCAGTTCCCGGGTTGCCGGGGAGCTGTTTTTT
CASSSRVAGELFF
>-|TRBV5-5|TRBJ2-5|TRBD1
TGTGCCAGCAGCTGGGTGACAGGGCCCGGCGAGACCCAGTACTTC
CASSWVTGPGETQYF
>few|TRBV7-3|TRBJ2-7|-
TGTGCCAGCAGGTCCATGGGCGGGACCGACTCCTACGAGCAGTACTTC
CASRSMGGTDSYEQYF
>many|TRBV7-2|TRBJ1-2|-
TGTGCCAGCAGCCCCCTTCGGATCGCTGGCTACACCTTC
CASSPLRIAGYTF
>once|TRBV29-1|TRBJ2-1|-
TGCAGCGTTGAAGTCAAAAGGGATGAGCAGTTCTTC
CSVEVKRDEQFF
>-|TRBV6-1|TRBJ1-1|-
TGTGCCAGCAGTGTGTTATCGATGAACACTGAAGCTTTCTTT
CASSVLSMNTEAFF
>-|TRBV2|TRBJ1-2|-
TGTGCCAGCAGTACTTCCTACAACTATGGCTACACCTTC
CASSTSYNYGYTF
>-|TRBV12-3/TRBV12-4|TRBJ2-6|-
TGTGCCAGCACGGACACGGGGTCTGGGGCCAACGTCCTGACTTTC
CASTDTGSGANVLTF
>-|TRBV4-1|TRBJ2-6|-
TGCGCCAGCAGCCAAGCATTCTCAGGCTCTGGGGCCAACGTCCTGACTTTC
CASSQAFSGSGANVLTF
>few|TRBV5-1|TRBJ2-7|-
TGCGCCAGCAGCTCGGAAAGCGGACCTTACGAGCAGTACTTC
CASSSESGPYEQYF
>many|TRBV6-5|TRBJ2-1|-
TGTGCCAGCAGTTACGACAGGTCCAATGAGCAGTTCTTC
CASSYDRSNEQFF
>many|TRBV3-1|TRBJ2-7|TRBD2
TGTGCCAGCAGCCAAGTCTGGACTAGCGCCTACGAGCAGTACTTC
CASSQVWTSAYEQYF
>once|TRBV5-4|TRBJ2-7|-
TGTGCCAGCAGCTTGAGGATAGTGGCGGGGACCTACGAGCAGTACTTC
CASSLRIVAGTYEQYF
>-|TRBV24-1|TRBJ1-5|-
TGTGCCACCAGTAATCCCGGTCGGCTTTTGTATCAGCCCCAGCATTTT
CATSNPGRLLYQPQHF
>few|TRBV15|TRBJ1-3|-
TGTGCCACCGCCCGGAGAGAATTTGGGAACACCATATATTTT
CATARREFGNTIYF
>few|TRBV9|TRBJ2-7|-
TGTGCCAGCAGCGTATGGGCTTACGACGAGCAGTACTTC
CASSVWAYDEQYF
>-|TRBV5-4|TRBJ2-2|-
TGTGCCAGCAGCTTGGGAGGCGGAGGGGTTGCCGGGGAGCTGTTTTTT
CASSLGGGGVAGELFF
>few|TRBV5-1|TRBJ1-1|-
TGCGCCAGCAGCGCCCTAGAGGCTGAAGCTTTCTTT
CASSALEAEAFF
>few|TRBV14|TRBJ2-6|-
TGTGCCAGCAGCCGGTGGGGAGTCTCTGGGGCCAACGTCCTGACTTTC
CASSRWGVSGANVLTF
>-|TRBV20-1|TRBJ2-7|TRBD1
TGCAGTGGAAGGACAGGGTCCGAGCAGTACTTC
CSGRTGSEQYF
>-|TRBV15|TRBJ2-1|-
TGTGCCACCAGCAGAGTTGGGGGAGTCCGCTTTGTCGAGCAGTTCTTC
CATSRVGGVRFVEQFF
>-|TRBV6-2/TRBV6-3|TRBJ2-1|-
TGTGCCAGCAGTTATGGTGGGAGCGGCTCCTACAATGAGCAGTTCTTC
CASSYGGSGSYNEQFF
>-|TRBV5-1|TRBJ2-1|-
TGCGCCAGCAGGGCAGGGGCGAACAATGAGCAGTTCTTC
CASRAGANNEQFF
>few|TRBV12-3/TRBV12-4|TRBJ2-1|-
TGTGCCAGCAGCCCTGGAAGGACGAGGAATGAGCAGTTCTTC
CASSPGRTRNEQFF
>-|TRBV6-5|TRBJ2-1|-
TGTGCCAGCAGTTACGTGGGACCGGACAATGAGCAGTTCTTC
CASSYVGPDNEQFF
>-|TRBV29-1|TRBJ2-1|TRBD2
TGCAGCGTTGAGGGCCTAGGAGCGGGAGGGTACAATGAGCAGTTCTTC
CSVEGLGAGGYNEQFF
>-|TRBV2|TRBJ2-3|-
TGTGCCAGCACGCCTATGCTATGGCAGTATTTT
CASTPMLWQYF
>few|TRBV11-2|TRBJ1-2|TRBD1
TGTGCCAGCAGCTTAGGGACAGGCCCCTCTGGCTACACCTTC
CASSLGTGPSGYTF
>-|TRBV7-9|TRBJ2-3|-
TGTGCCAGCAGCTCACCATTGAGCGTGGTGAGCACAGATACGCAGTATTTT
CASSSPLSVVSTDTQYF
>-|TRBV27|TRBJ2-1|-
TGTGCCAGCATGCAATATTCGGGGGCACGGCAGTTCTTC
CASMQYSGARQFF
>many|TRBV10-3|TRBJ2-7|-
TGTGCCATCAGTGAGTCGGGGCGGACTTACGAGCAGTACTTC
CAISESGRTYEQYF
>many|TRBV12-3/TRBV12-4|TRBJ1-2|TRBD1
TGTGCCAGCAGCCGTACAGGGGGCAGTGGCTACACCTTC
CASSRTGGSGYTF
>-|TRBV20-1|TRBJ2-1|TRBD2
TGCAGTGCTAGTATCGGGCGGGAGGGGCAAGAGTTCTTC
CSASIGREGQEFF
>few|TRBV10-3|TRBJ2-3|-
TGTGCCACCAGAGCTAGCCAAGATACGCAGTATTTT
CATRASQDTQYF
>few|TRBV5-6|TRBJ2-1|-
TGTGCCAGCCGACGGCGGCAGTTTAGTGGTGAGCAGTTCTTC
CASRRRQFSGEQFF
>few|TRBV20-1|TRBJ2-2|-
TGCAGTGCTAGCGTTTCGGGGAACACCGGGGAGCTGTTTTTT
CSASVSGNTGELFF
>many|TRBV6-1|TRBJ2-3|TRBD2
TGTGCCAGCAGTGCTTTGACTAGCGAATACACAGATACGCAGTATTTT
CASSALTSEYTDTQYF
>-|TRBV12-3/TRBV12-4|TRBJ2-3|TRBD2
TGTGCCAGCAGTAGTCCGGGGGTGAGCGGGGGGCTCGCAGATACGCAGTATTTT
CASSSPGVSGGLADTQYF
>few|TRBV6-5|TRBJ2-7|-
TGTGCCAGCAGTTACCGGCGGGAGCAGTACTTC
CASSYRREQYF
>few|TRBV20-1|TRBJ2-1|TRBD2
TGCAGTGCTCTAGCGGGGGGGCAGTACAATGAGCAGTTCTTC
CSALAGGQYNEQFF
>few|TRBV20-1|TRBJ2-4|-
TGCAGTGCTAGGGGGGGTGGGGGAGCCAAAAACATTCAGTACTTC
CSARGGGGAKNIQYF
>-|TRBV27|TRBJ2-7|-
TGTGCCAGCAAGGGGCCAGCCTACGAGCAGTACTTC
CASKGPAYEQYF
>-|TRBV7-2|TRBJ2-7|TRBD2
TGTGCCAGCAGATTAGTTGGGACTAGCGGGACCCACGAGCAGTACTTC
CASRLVGTSGTHEQYF
>-|TRBV6-5|TRBJ2-7|TRBD1
TGTGCCAGCAGGGGGACAGTCGACGAGCAGTACTTC
CASRGTVDEQYF
>-|TRBV27|TRBJ2-1|-
TGTGCCAGCAGTTTGTTCCCGAACAATGAGCAGTTCTTC
CASSLFPNNEQFF